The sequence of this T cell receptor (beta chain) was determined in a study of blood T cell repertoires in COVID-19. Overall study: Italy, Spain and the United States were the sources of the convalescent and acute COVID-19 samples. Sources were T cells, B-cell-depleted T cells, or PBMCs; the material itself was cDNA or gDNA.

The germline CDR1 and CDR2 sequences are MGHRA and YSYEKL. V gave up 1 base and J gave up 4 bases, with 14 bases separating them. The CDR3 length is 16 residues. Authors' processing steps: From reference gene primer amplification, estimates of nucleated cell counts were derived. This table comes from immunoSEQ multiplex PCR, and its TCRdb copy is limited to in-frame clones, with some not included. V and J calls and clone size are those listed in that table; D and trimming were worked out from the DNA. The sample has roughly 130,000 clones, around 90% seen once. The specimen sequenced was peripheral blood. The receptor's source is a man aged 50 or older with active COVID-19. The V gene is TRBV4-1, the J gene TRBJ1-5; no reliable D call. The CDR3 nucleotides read TGCGCCAGCAGCCAAGGTTACACAGCAGGTAATCAGCCCCAGCATTTT. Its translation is CASSQGYTAGNQPQHF.